A single sample gave rise to the 20 T cell receptor beta chains below, sequenced in a study of cytomegalovirus exposure and HLA in healthy donors. Primers: 60 Vbeta forward and 13 Jbeta reverse. Data came from immunoSEQ multiplex PCR; TCRdb stores just in-frame clones and leaves some out. This table holds around 140,000 clones, 75% to 90% found once. The material sequenced was PBMCs. The source of these receptors is a man aged 35 to 55 in good health and CMV-seronegative.

This chain joins TRBV30 and TRBJ1-1; D not resolved. The V end lost 1 base, the J end lost 7 bases, and 10 bases lay between the germline ends. This CDR3 has 12 amino acids. Germline V gene data show CDR1 as GTSNPN and CDR2 as SVGIG (reference sequence). As DNA, the CDR3 is TGTGCCTGGAGTGCAGGAGGAATTGAAGCTTTCTTT. Residues: CAWSAGGIEAFF.

V usage is TRBV5-1 and J usage is TRBJ1-1; a possible D gene is TRBD1 (6 bases). Looked up from germline, CDR1 is SGHRS and CDR2 is YFSETQ. The CDR3 sequence is 13 residues long. The V end lost 4 bases, the J end lost 7 bases, and 14 bases lay between the germline ends. CDR3 in amino acids: CASSPDSFFEAFF. CDR3 bases: TGCGCCAGCAGCCCGGACAGTTTTTTTGAAGCTTTCTTT.

The genes are TRBV7-3 and TRBJ1-6, with 7 bases aligning to TRBD1. This CDR3 is built from 15 residues. With 1 base clipped from V and 10 bases from J, the junction kept 7 bases outside the gene matches. Germline V gives CDR1 SGHTA, CDR2 FQGTGA. The CDR3 DNA reads TGTGCCAGCAGCTTAAACGACAGGGAAAGGTCACCCCTCCACTTT. Its protein is CASSLNDRERSPLHF.

This clone has more than one count but fewer than ten. The chain employs TRBV5-5 and TRBJ2-5, with a weak D call TRBD2 (5 bases). V lost 1 base and J lost 7, with 11 bases in between. Looked up from germline, CDR1 is SGHKS and CDR2 is YYEKEE (reference sequence). The CDR3 spans 13 residues. CDR3 DNA sequence: TGTGCCAGCAGCTTGACCGGGGAGAGGACCCAGTACTTC. Amino acids: CASSLTGERTQYF. Supplemented by reference TRBV5-5 and TRBJ2-5, the full variable domain reads DAGVTQSPTHLIKTRGQQVTLRCSPISGHKSVSWYQQVLGQGPQFIFQYYEKEERGRGNFPDRFSARQFPNYSSELNVNALLLGDSALYLCASSLTGERTQYFGPGTRLLVL.

The chain links TRBV5-1 to TRBJ1-1; D is perhaps TRBD1 (5 bases). Germline lookup yields CDR1 SGHRS and CDR2 YFSETQ. V was shortened by 2 bases and J by 0 bases, with 11 bases between the two germline ends. The length of the CDR3 is 15 residues. CDR3 coding DNA: TGCGCCAGCAGCTTCGACAGTAACATGAACACTGAAGCTTTCTTT. Translation gives CASSFDSNMNTEAFF. The full variable domain, its missing parts supplied by reference TRBV5-1 and TRBJ1-1, is KAGVTQTPRYLIKTRGQQVTLSCSPISGHRSVSWYQQTPGQGLQFLFEYFSETQRNKGNFPGRFSGRQFSNSRSEMNVSTLELGDSALYLCASSFDSNMNTEAFFGQGTRLTVV.

This clone came up a few times. The V and J genes are TRBV27 and TRBJ2-7; D possibly corresponds to TRBD1 (6 bases). Germline CDR1 and CDR2: MNHEY and SMNVEV (reference sequence). V was pared by 0 bases and J by 1 base, with 10 bases between. The CDR3 totals 15 residues. The CDR3 DNA reads as TGTGCCAGCAGTTTATCGTGGACAGTATCCTACGAGCAGTACTTC. Protein: CASSLSWTVSYEQYF.

This clone was seen only a few times. This rearrangement joins TRBV5-6 to TRBJ2-7; 7 bases are shared with TRBD1. Per the germline V gene, CDR1 is SGHDT and CDR2 is YYEEEE. V shed 2 bases, J shed 6 bases, and the junction held 8 bases outside the gene matches. This CDR3 has 14 residues. CDR3 sequence reads: CASSLRQGLGEQYF. The CDR3 nucleotides are TGTGCCAGCAGCTTACGACAGGGATTAGGCGAGCAGTACTTC.

The genes are TRBV7-9 and TRBJ2-3; no clear D. V shed 4 bases and J shed 1 base, with 12 bases lying between them. Germline V CDR1 and CDR2: SEHNR, FQNEAQ (reference sequence). This CDR3 has 15 amino acids. The CDR3 region is CASSSARAGTDTQYF. The CDR3 coding sequence is TGTGCCAGCAGCTCCGCTCGTGCGGGCACAGATACGCAGTATTTT. The full variable domain, with the rest looked up from reference TRBV7-9 and TRBJ2-3, is DTGVSQNPRHKITKRGQNVTFRCDPISEHNRLYWYRQTLGQGPEFLTYFQNEAQLEKSRLLSDRFSAERPKGSFSTLEIQRTEQGDSAMYLCASSSARAGTDTQYFGPGTRLTVL.

The chain employs TRBV2 and TRBJ1-2, with D uncertain. CDR1 SNHLY and CDR2 FYNNEI come from the germline V gene. There are 12 residues in the CDR3. V lost 6 bases, J lost 8 bases, and 13 bases lay in between. CDR3 amino acids: CASRANHPGYTF. Here the CDR3 DNA reads TGTGCCAGCAGGGCCAACCACCCGGGCTACACCTTC.

The V call is TRBV6-6, the J call TRBJ1-2; unclear D gene. The V end was cut by 2 bases, the J end by 0 bases, with 10 bases between. CDR1 is MNHNY, CDR2 SVGAGI, per germline (reference sequence). This CDR3 comprises 15 residues. The CDR3 bases are TGTGCCAGCAGTTACACTAGGGAAGCTAACTATGGCTACACCTTC. Translation: CASSYTREANYGYTF.

The V gene is TRBV11-2, the J gene TRBJ1-3; D possibly corresponds to TRBD1 (6 bases). The CDR3 spans 15 residues. Trimming stripped 0 bases from V and 4 bases from J, with 10 bases between. Germline V gene data show CDR1 as SGHAT and CDR2 as FQNNGV. CDR3: CASSLDRGRGNTIYF. In nucleotides, the CDR3 is TGTGCCAGCAGCTTAGACAGGGGTCGCGGAAACACCATATATTTT.

The V call is TRBV7-8, the J call TRBJ2-6, with 7 bases that match TRBD1. Germline V CDR1 and CDR2: SGHVS, FQNEAQ. J gave up 0 bases and V 0 bases, and 2 bases lay outside the gene matches. The CDR3 sequence is 17 residues long. The CDR3 DNA reads TGTGCCAGCAGCTTAGCGGGACAGAACTCTGGGGCCAACGTCCTGACTTTC. Protein sequence: CASSLAGQNSGANVLTF.

The V call is TRBV9, the J call TRBJ2-3; 10 nucleotides agree with TRBD1. The junction had 2 bases not matched to a gene; V was cut back by 3 bases and J by 1 base. Germline V gene lookup returns CDR1 SGDLS and CDR2 YYNGEE. The CDR3 contains 15 residues. The DNA for the CDR3 is TGTGCCAGCAGCGCCGGGACAGGGGGCACAGATACGCAGTATTTT. Translated, it gives CASSAGTGGTDTQYF.

The gene calls are TRBV2 and TRBJ1-5, with 7 bases matching TRBD1. CDR1 and CDR2 (germline): SNHLY, FYNNEI. The CDR3 contains 15 residues. V gave up 2 bases and J gave up 6 bases; unmatched junction bases: 7. The CDR3 spells CASSEQGGAGQPQHF. In DNA, the CDR3 is TGTGCCAGCAGTGAACAAGGGGGCGCAGGTCAGCCCCAGCATTTT.

This clone showed up many times. The rearrangement links TRBV11-2 to TRBJ1-2, with 8 bases matching TRBD1. This CDR3 contains 13 residues. Germline V gene data show CDR1 as SGHAT and CDR2 as FQNNGV. J lost 5 bases, V lost 7 bases, and 6 bases had no gene match. Here the CDR3 reads CASTTGTGYGYTF. The CDR3, as DNA: TGTGCCAGCACCACCGGGACAGGATATGGCTACACCTTC.

The rearrangement links TRBV2 to TRBJ2-7, with D unclear. The CDR3 runs to 11 residues. Germline CDR1 SNHLY, CDR2 FYNNEI. Trimming stripped 8 bases from V and 4 bases from J, with 9 bases between. CDR3 amino acids: CASLGPYEQYF. CDR3 bases: TGTGCCAGCCTGGGCCCATACGAGCAGTACTTC.

The V gene is TRBV5-4, the J gene TRBJ1-2; 7 bases line up with TRBD1. The V and J ends lost 5 bases and 0 bases, in that order; junction bases with no gene match: 7. The CDR3 loop spans 15 amino acids. Germline CDR1 reads SGHNT; CDR2 reads YYREEE (reference sequence). CDR3 sequence: CASSRDSGSNYGYTF. DNA of the CDR3: TGTGCCAGCAGTAGGGACAGCGGATCTAACTATGGCTACACCTTC.

The chain employs TRBV7-9 and TRBJ2-7; D may be TRBD2 (7 bases). V gave up 6 bases and J gave up 5 bases, with 17 bases separating them. CDR1 SEHNR and CDR2 FQNEAQ come from the germline V gene (reference sequence). The CDR3 consists of 14 residues. The chain's CDR3 is CASSSAGASDEQYF. CDR3 DNA sequence: TGTGCCAGCAGTTCGGCGGGGGCCTCGGACGAGCAGTACTTC.

The gene calls are TRBV10-3 and TRBJ1-1; D perhaps matches TRBD1 (5 bases). V lost 0 bases and J 2 bases, leaving 7 bases between the germline ends. Germline V gene data show CDR1 as ENHRY and CDR2 as SYGVKD. CDR3 length: 14 amino acids. CDR3 residues: CAISESQGNTEAFF. DNA for the CDR3: TGTGCCATCAGTGAGTCCCAGGGAAACACTGAAGCTTTCTTT.

This clone was found once. This chain joins TRBV29-1 and TRBJ2-5; D gene uncertain. Trimming took off 3 bases at V and 3 bases at J, with 8 bases between the two ends. CDR3 length: 12 residues. CDR1 and CDR2 from the germline V gene are SQVTM and ANQGSEA. In DNA form, the CDR3 reads TGCAGCGTTGAGGGCAGAAAAGAGACCCAGTACTTC. Translated, it gives CSVEGRKETQYF.